This passage covers 30 T cell receptor beta chains from one sample sequenced in a study of T cell changes during pregnancy in multiple sclerosis. This table comes from immunoSEQ multiplex PCR, and its TCRdb copy is limited to in-frame clones, with some not included. This sample carries tens of thousands of clones, 93% of them seen once, and the ten largest clones take around 0.75%. The sample in question was peripheral blood, obtained in the second trimester of pregnancy. These receptors all come from a female donor in good health, enrolled as a control in a pregnancy study.

The chain carries TRBV7-2 and TRBJ1-6; D gene ambiguous. The CDR3 sequence is 14 residues long. Germline lookup yields CDR1 SGHTA and CDR2 FQGNSA. V was pared by 2 bases and J by 8 bases, with 10 bases between. This CDR3 is CASSLFWEDSPLHF. The DNA for the CDR3 is TGTGCCAGCAGCTTATTTTGGGAGGATTCACCCCTCCACTTT.

The CDR3 nucleotides read TGCGCCAGCAGCCAAGATTCGAGAATTAATCAGCCCCAGCATTTT. Translated, it gives CASSQDSRINQPQHF. This chain uses TRBV4-1 with TRBJ1-5; D ambiguous. V was cut by 0 bases and J by 4 bases, with 10 bases left in between. Germline V lookup: CDR1 MGHRA, CDR2 YSYEKL. The CDR3 is 15 residues long.

J is TRBJ1-6 and V is TRBV7-6; D unresolved. Trimming shortened V by 2 bases and J by 9 bases, and 17 bases separated the two germline ends. In germline, CDR1 is SGHVS, CDR2 FNYEAQ. The CDR3 has 16 amino acids. The CDR3 reads CASSLQNPGEGSPLHF. CDR3 bases: TGTGCCAGCAGCTTACAAAATCCCGGGGAGGGTTCACCCCTCCACTTT.

The V and J genes are TRBV10-3 and TRBJ2-7; 11 bases are shared with TRBD2. This CDR3 spans 15 amino acids. Germline lookup yields CDR1 ENHRY and CDR2 SYGVKD. After removal of 3 bases from V and 0 bases from J, the junction contained 1 base not matched to a gene. In DNA form, the CDR3 reads TGTGCCATCAGTGACCTAGCGGGGGGCTCCTACGAGCAGTACTTC. Its translation: CAISDLAGGSYEQYF.

CDR3 in DNA: TGTGCCACCAGCAGAGATAGCGGGGGCTCCTACGAGCAGTACTTC. It encodes CATSRDSGGSYEQYF. The chain links TRBV15 to TRBJ2-7, with 9 bases fitting TRBD2. The CDR3 sequence is 15 residues long. V was pared by 0 bases and J by 0 bases, with 0 bases of the junction left unmatched. The V gene's germline CDR1 is LNHNV and CDR2 YYDKDF (reference sequence).

The V call is TRBV29-1, the J call TRBJ1-1, with 9 bases aligning to TRBD1. V lost 5 bases, J lost 3 bases, and 4 bases stayed unmatched. CDR1 and CDR2 (germline): SQVTM, ANQGSEA. This CDR3 has 13 residues. For the CDR3, the DNA is TGCAGCGTTCCCGGACAGGGGTACACTGAAGCTTTCTTT. Protein sequence: CSVPGQGYTEAFF.

The chain recombines TRBV7-3 with TRBJ2-7; 8 bases fit TRBD2. Losses at the gene ends were 4 bases for V and 2 bases for J; bases not matched to a gene: 4. Germline V gene data show CDR1 as SGHTA and CDR2 as FQGTGA. The CDR3 is made up of 14 amino acids. This chain's CDR3 is CASSSGGGTYEQYF. In DNA, the CDR3 is TGTGCCAGCAGCTCGGGGGGGGGAACCTACGAGCAGTACTTC.

This chain uses TRBV18 with TRBJ1-2, with D possibly being TRBD1 (5 bases). V was pared by 3 bases and J by 1 base, with 6 bases between. The germline gives CDR1 KGHSH, CDR2 LQKENI. The CDR3 has 13 amino acids. CDR3 DNA sequence: TGTGCCAGCTCACCGGACAATAACTATGGCTACACCTTC. Its protein is CASSPDNNYGYTF.

V gene TRBV5-1 combines with J gene TRBJ2-2; TRBD1 matches at 8 bases. This CDR3 contains 16 residues. V trimming: 0 bases; J trimming: 3 bases; junction bases outside the gene matches: 4. Germline V gene lookup returns CDR1 SGHRS and CDR2 YFSETQ. CDR3 residues: CASSLARGPDTGELFF. Here the CDR3 DNA reads TGCGCCAGCAGCTTGGCCAGGGGGCCTGACACCGGGGAGCTGTTTTTT. Full variable domain (missing parts from reference TRBV5-1 and TRBJ2-2): KAGVTQTPRYLIKTRGQQVTLSCSPISGHRSVSWYQQTPGQGLQFLFEYFSETQRNKGNFPGRFSGRQFSNSRSEMNVSTLELGDSALYLCASSLARGPDTGELFFGEGSRLTVL.

The chain uses TRBV25-1 and TRBJ1-4; TRBD1 matches 7 bases. The CDR3 runs 17 residues. CDR1 is MGHDK, CDR2 SYGVNS, per germline. The V gene end was trimmed by 0 bases and the J gene end by 3 bases; junction bases not matched to a gene: 7. The CDR3 here is CASSEYRRDRANEKLFF. The CDR3 bases are TGTGCCAGCAGTGAATACCGACGCGACAGGGCTAATGAAAAACTGTTTTTT.

The chain recombines TRBV27 with TRBJ2-7; a possible D gene is TRBD2 (6 bases). Deletions cut 2 bases from V and 6 bases from J, with 8 bases between. The CDR3 totals 12 residues. CDR1 is MNHEY and CDR2 is SMNVEV in the germline V gene (reference sequence). For the CDR3, the DNA is TGTGCCAGCAGTTTAATGGGGGGCGAGCAGTACTTC. This translates into CASSLMGGEQYF.

CDR3 amino acids: CASSPRRGTDTQYF. For the CDR3, the DNA is TGTGCCAGCTCACCACGCAGGGGCACAGATACGCAGTATTTT. This chain connects TRBV18 to TRBJ2-3; D possibly corresponds to TRBD1 (5 bases). The CDR3 is 14 residues long. The V gene lost 1 base and the J gene lost 1 base, with 6 bases spanning the gap. CDR1 KGHSH and CDR2 LQKENI come from the germline V gene.

V gene TRBV30 combines with J gene TRBJ2-2; 9 bases map to TRBD2. The CDR3 has 16 residues. Trimming removed 2 bases from V and 2 bases from J; junction bases left unmatched: 6. Germline assignment: CDR1 GTSNPN and CDR2 SVGIG (reference sequence). CDR3: CAWSSSGAANTGELFF. CDR3 nucleotides: TGTGCCTGGAGTTCTAGCGGGGCCGCTAACACCGGGGAGCTGTTTTTT.

The V call is TRBV4-3, the J call TRBJ1-2; TRBD1 matches at 9 bases. The V and J ends lost 1 base and 7 bases, in that order; junction bases with no gene match: 10. The CDR3 consists of 16 residues. Germline loops: CDR1 LGHNA, CDR2 YSLEER. The CDR3 DNA is TGCGCCAGCAGCCAAGCCCCGGGACAGGGAATTCGTGGCTACACCTTC. Protein: CASSQAPGQGIRGYTF.

The chain is built from TRBV10-2 and TRBJ1-2; D is uncertain. V lost 3 bases and J lost 2, with 7 bases in between. This CDR3 is built from 13 residues. In germline, CDR1 is WSHSY, CDR2 SAAADI. Here the CDR3 reads CASSEARNYGYTF. The DNA of the CDR3 is TGCGCCAGCAGTGAAGCTCGGAACTATGGCTACACCTTC.

The CDR3 DNA is TGTGCCAGCTCACCAGGGACAGGGCTAAATTCACCCCTCCACTTT. This gives the protein CASSPGTGLNSPLHF. The J gene is TRBJ1-6, the V gene TRBV18, with 9 bases lining up with TRBD1. The CDR3 is made up of 15 amino acids. Germline-derived CDR1 and CDR2 are KGHSH and LQKENI. Trimming removed 2 bases from V and 7 bases from J; junction bases left unmatched: 3.

The rearrangement uses TRBV19 and TRBJ2-7; weak D call: TRBD1 (6 bases). V was cut by 4 bases and J by 0 bases, with 7 bases left in between. Germline V CDR1 and CDR2: LNHDA, SQIVND (reference sequence). This CDR3 has 13 amino acids. The CDR3: CASSTGHSYEQYF. CDR3 sequence (DNA): TGTGCCAGTAGTACGGGACACTCCTACGAGCAGTACTTC.

The genes are TRBV7-9 and TRBJ1-1; D gene uncertain. V lost 2 bases to trimming and J lost 2 bases, with 9 bases between them. This CDR3 region has 14 residues. In germline, CDR1 is SEHNR, CDR2 FQNEAQ (reference sequence). CDR3 in DNA: TGTGCCAGCAGCTTACAATCTATTAACACTGAAGCTTTCTTT. Translation gives CASSLQSINTEAFF.

CDR3: CASSSRLAGGLSTDTQYF. In nucleotides, the CDR3 is TGTGCCAGCAGCTCTCGACTAGCGGGGGGACTTAGCACAGATACGCAGTATTTT. The J gene is TRBJ2-3, the V gene TRBV4-2; TRBD2 aligns across 13 bases. The germline V gene encodes CDR1 LGHNA and CDR2 YNFKEQ. The J segment lost 0 bases and the V segment lost 5 bases, leaving 8 bases of the junction unmatched. CDR3 size: 18 residues.

This clone has just one count. V usage is TRBV18 and J usage is TRBJ2-7; D is unresolved. The germline CDR1 and CDR2 sequences are KGHSH and LQKENI. The CDR3 extends over 11 amino acids. V gave up 3 bases and J gave up 4 bases, with 4 bases separating them. The CDR3 loop is CASSPEYEQYF. As DNA, the CDR3 is TGTGCCAGCTCACCCGAGTACGAGCAGTACTTC.

The chain employs TRBV7-8 and TRBJ1-2, with a possible D match to TRBD1 (5 bases). CDR1 and CDR2 (germline): SGHVS, FQNEAQ. This CDR3 has 13 residues. V dropped 5 bases and J dropped 5 bases, with 12 bases sitting between them. The CDR3 loop reads CASSPGGAYGYTF. Written as DNA, the CDR3 is TGTGCCAGCAGCCCTGGTGGGGCTTATGGCTACACCTTC.

J is TRBJ1-1 and V is TRBV28; D call uncertain. The CDR3 has 13 amino acids. The germline V gene has CDR1 MDHEN and CDR2 SYDVKM. Trimming took 8 bases from V and 1 from J, leaving 11 bases between them. The CDR3 bases are TGTGCCAGCCTTACAGATCAGAACACTGAAGCTTTCTTT. Translating it yields CASLTDQNTEAFF.

The chain is built from TRBV6-5 and TRBJ1-1; D remains ambiguous. Looked up from germline, CDR1 is MNHEY and CDR2 is SVGAGI. V lost 6 bases and J lost 1, with 15 bases in between. The CDR3 is 15 amino acids. In nucleotides, the CDR3 is TGTGCCAGCAGCTCCCCGACACCACCGAACACTGAAGCTTTCTTT. Protein sequence: CASSSPTPPNTEAFF.

The rearrangement joins TRBV7-8 to TRBJ1-6; a possible D gene is TRBD1 (6 bases). CDR1 is SGHVS, CDR2 FQNEAQ, per germline. The V gene lost 3 bases and the J gene lost 7 bases, with 10 bases spanning the gap. The CDR3 loop spans 14 amino acids. The CDR3 sequence: CASSFGQGNSPLHF. The CDR3, as DNA: TGTGCCAGCAGCTTCGGGCAGGGGAATTCACCCCTCCACTTT.

CDR3 DNA: TGTGCCAGCAGCCCTAGCGGGGGTAGCTCCTACGAGCAGTACTTC. Amino acids: CASSPSGGSSYEQYF. This chain connects TRBV6-1 to TRBJ2-7; 10 bases align to TRBD2. The CDR3 has 15 amino acids. V dropped 6 bases and J dropped 0; count of bases not matched to a gene: 5. Germline V gene data show CDR1 as MNHNS and CDR2 as SASEGT.

The rearrangement uses TRBV19 and TRBJ1-1; D gene ambiguous. The CDR3 length is 15 residues. V dropped 1 base and J dropped 0 bases, with 9 bases sitting between them. The germline CDR1 and CDR2 sequences are LNHDA and SQIVND (reference sequence). The chain's CDR3 is CASSIVPGMNTEAFF. For the CDR3, the DNA is TGTGCCAGTAGTATAGTTCCGGGGATGAACACTGAAGCTTTCTTT.

This rearrangement joins TRBV30 to TRBJ2-7, with 7 nucleotides matching TRBD1. Trimming removed 1 base from V and 1 base from J; junction bases left unmatched: 7. Germline CDR1 is GTSNPN and CDR2 is SVGIG (reference sequence). The CDR3 consists of 15 residues. The CDR3 is CAWSDPPTGSYEQYF. CDR3 sequence (DNA): TGTGCCTGGAGTGACCCCCCGACAGGGTCCTACGAGCAGTACTTC.

The gene calls are TRBV19 and TRBJ1-6, with no clear D. The CDR3 sequence is 14 residues long. The germline V gene encodes CDR1 LNHDA and CDR2 SQIVND (reference sequence). Trimming took off 5 bases at V and 0 bases at J, with 5 bases between the two ends. The CDR3 loop reads CASSLSSYNSPLHF. The DNA of the CDR3 is TGTGCCAGTAGTCTGAGCTCCTATAATTCACCCCTCCACTTT. The variable domain in full, completed from reference TRBV19 and TRBJ1-6, reads DGGITQSPKYLFRKEGQNVTLSCEQNLNHDAMYWYRQDPGQGLRLIYYSQIVNDFQKGDIAEGYSVSREKKESFPLTVTSAQKNPTAFYLCASSLSSYNSPLHFGNGTRLTVT.

The sample holds a few counts of this clone. The rearrangement joins TRBV4-3 to TRBJ1-5, with D unclear. CDR1 is LGHNA, CDR2 YSLEER, per germline. The length of the CDR3 is 16 residues. Trimming shortened V by 2 bases and J by 4 bases, and 15 bases separated the two germline ends. The CDR3 DNA sequence: TGCGCCAGCAGCCAACAGACTGGGTTTGGAAATCAGCCCCAGCATTTT. It yields the protein CASSQQTGFGNQPQHF.

The rearrangement joins TRBV5-1 to TRBJ1-1, with TRBD1 matching 7 bases. The CDR3 sequence is 14 residues long. Germline loops: CDR1 SGHRS, CDR2 YFSETQ. V lost 4 bases, J lost 7 bases, and 10 bases stayed unmatched. The CDR3 DNA is TGCGCCAGCAGCCCGGGGGGGACAGCGTATGAAGCTTTCTTT. Protein: CASSPGGTAYEAFF.